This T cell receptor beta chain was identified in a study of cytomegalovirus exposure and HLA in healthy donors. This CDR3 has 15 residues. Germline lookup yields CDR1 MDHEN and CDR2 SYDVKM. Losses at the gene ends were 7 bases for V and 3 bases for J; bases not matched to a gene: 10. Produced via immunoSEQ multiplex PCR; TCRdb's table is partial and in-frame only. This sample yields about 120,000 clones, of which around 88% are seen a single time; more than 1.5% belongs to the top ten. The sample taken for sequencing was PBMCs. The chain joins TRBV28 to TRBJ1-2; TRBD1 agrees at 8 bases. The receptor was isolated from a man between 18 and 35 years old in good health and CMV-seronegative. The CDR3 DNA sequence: TGTGCCAGCACCCCGGCGGACAGGGTTTACTATGGCTACACCTTC. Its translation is CASTPADRVYYGYTF.